The 14 T cell receptor beta chains presented below share a single source sample, sequenced in a study of shared clonotypes between healthy human individuals. Data came from immunoSEQ multiplex PCR; TCRdb stores just in-frame clones and leaves some out. The sample lists approximately 980,000 clones, over 60% occurring once. Sequenced material: memory CD4+ T cells sorted from blood. Subset of the sample: CD45RA-negative fraction. These receptor sequences come from a man in his late teens or twenties in good health.

The chain carries TRBV9 and TRBJ2-1, with 8 bases aligning to TRBD2. The germline gives CDR1 SGDLS, CDR2 YYNGEE. CDR3 length: 16 amino acids. After removal of 4 bases from V and 7 bases from J, the junction contained 13 bases not matched to a gene. The CDR3 reads CASSFGLSGMVNEQFF. The CDR3 DNA follows: TGTGCCAGCAGCTTTGGCCTTAGCGGGATGGTAAATGAGCAGTTCTTC. The full variable domain, rest sourced from reference TRBV9 and TRBJ2-1, is DSGVTQTPKHLITATGQRVTLRCSPRSGDLSVYWYQQSLDQGLQFLIQYYNGEERAKGNILERFSAQQFPDLHSELNLSSLELGDSALYFCASSFGLSGMVNEQFFGPGTRLTVL.

This clone has only a few counts. The chain uses TRBV18 and TRBJ1-1; 8 positions match TRBD1. V was clipped by 2 bases and J by 1 base; unmatched bases: 0. In germline, CDR1 is KGHSH, CDR2 LQKENI. The CDR3 runs 14 residues. CDR3 loop: CASSPDRGNTEAFF. The CDR3, as DNA: TGTGCCAGCTCACCAGACAGGGGGAACACTGAAGCTTTCTTT.

J is TRBJ1-3 and V is TRBV6-1; D is undetermined. Germline V gives CDR1 MNHNS, CDR2 SASEGT. Trimming cost V 6 bases and J 2 bases, with 11 bases left between them. The CDR3 is 14 residues long. The CDR3 DNA sequence: TGTGCCAGCAGGGCCCACGGTACTGGAAACACCATATATTTT. Residues: CASRAHGTGNTIYF.

The rearrangement uses TRBV5-1 and TRBJ2-3, with 13 bases lining up with TRBD2. Trimming removed 4 bases from V and 5 bases from J; junction bases left unmatched: 13. CDR3 length: 18 amino acids. Looked up from germline, CDR1 is SGHRS and CDR2 is YFSETQ. In DNA, the CDR3 is TGCGCCAGCAGCCCCGCTCCCCAACTAGCGGGGGGGCGAGATACGCAGTATTTT. This sequence encodes CASSPAPQLAGGRDTQYF.

V usage is TRBV9 and J usage is TRBJ2-2; TRBD1 is a possible D gene (5 bases). The CDR3 loop spans 13 amino acids. Germline V CDR1 and CDR2: SGDLS, YYNGEE. Trimming pared 6 bases from V and 4 bases from J, leaving 10 bases between. In DNA, the CDR3 is TGTGCCAGCACCAGGGCCGGCACCGGGGAGCTGTTTTTT. It yields the protein CASTRAGTGELFF.

On this clone: One end of the junction is discordant with germline, which a read error may explain. J is TRBJ1-4 and V is TRBV2, with 10 bases fitting TRBD1. This CDR3 is 14 amino acids long. CDR1 SNHLY and CDR2 FYNNEI come from the germline V gene. CDR3 residues: CASREDRGLEKLFF. The CDR3 DNA sequence: TGTGCCAGCAGGGAAGACAGGGGGCTTGAAAAACTGTTTTTT.

The chain links TRBV10-3 to TRBJ1-4; perhaps TRBD1 as D (5 bases). Germline V lookup: CDR1 ENHRY, CDR2 SYGVKD. The length of the CDR3 is 14 residues. Trimming removed 10 bases from V and 7 bases from J, with 19 bases in between. CDR3 residues: CATSGGSGPEKLFF. The CDR3 DNA sequence: TGTGCCACCAGCGGCGGGTCGGGGCCTGAAAAACTGTTTTTT.

CDR3 sequence (DNA): TGTGCCAGCAGCGTAGCATCAGGGTACTCTGGAAACACCATATATTTT. It translates to CASSVASGYSGNTIYF. The V call is TRBV9, the J call TRBJ1-3; tentatively, D is TRBD1 (5 bases). The CDR3 extends over 16 amino acids. The V gene lost 0 bases and the J gene lost 0 bases, with 10 bases spanning the gap. The germline V gene has CDR1 SGDLS and CDR2 YYNGEE.

J is TRBJ2-7 and V is TRBV30, with D possibly TRBD1 on 5 matching bases. CDR1 GTSNPN and CDR2 SVGIG come from the germline V gene (reference sequence). V dropped 2 bases and J dropped 2 bases, with 22 bases sitting between them. The CDR3 runs to 17 residues. CDR3 bases: TGTGCCTGGAGTCGCAGGGCCTTAATCTTTTCTACCTACGAGCAGTACTTC. Translating gives CAWSRRALIFSTYEQYF. Together with reference TRBV30 and TRBJ2-7, the CDR3 gives the full variable domain: SQTIHQWPATLVQPVGSPLSLECTVEGTSNPNLYWYRQAAGRGLQLLFYSVGIGQISSEVPQNLSASRPQDRQFILSSKKLLLSDSGFYLCAWSRRALIFSTYEQYFGPGTRLTVT.

This chain links TRBV5-6 with TRBJ1-4; 9 nucleotides line up with TRBD1. V was pared by 2 bases and J by 6 bases, with 8 bases of the junction left unmatched. The CDR3 has 16 residues. Germline V lookup: CDR1 SGHDT, CDR2 YYEEEE. The CDR3 spells CASSLYQTGGDEKLFF. The CDR3 region has the DNA TGTGCCAGCAGCTTATATCAGACAGGGGGAGATGAAAAACTGTTTTTT.

This clone was picked up a small number of times. The V and J genes are TRBV2 and TRBJ2-7; D is unclear. V was cut by 6 bases and J by 9 bases, with 9 bases left in between. The CDR3 totals 10 residues. Looked up from germline, CDR1 is SNHLY and CDR2 is FYNNEI. DNA for the CDR3: TGTGCCAGCAGCCTGGTGCCGCAGTACTTC. Protein sequence: CASSLVPQYF.

This CDR3 is CASRRSTGDPYEQYF. Here the CDR3 DNA reads TGCGCCAGCAGAAGGTCGACAGGGGACCCTTACGAGCAGTACTTC. The chain is built from TRBV10-1 and TRBJ2-7; 8 bases align to TRBD1. V shed 6 bases, J shed 4 bases, and the junction held 11 bases outside the gene matches. Looked up from germline, CDR1 is WNHNN and CDR2 is SYGVQD (reference sequence). The CDR3 covers 15 residues.

This chain joins TRBV6-5 and TRBJ1-2; 10 nucleotides line up with TRBD1. J gave up 5 bases and V 6 bases, and 6 bases lay outside the gene matches. CDR1 is MNHEY and CDR2 is SVGAGI in the germline V gene. CDR3 length: 14 residues. The chain's CDR3 is CASRRQGARYGYTF. Here the CDR3 DNA reads TGTGCCAGCAGACGACAGGGGGCTAGGTATGGCTACACCTTC.

This clone was detected once. The chain recombines TRBV20-1 with TRBJ2-3; no clear D gene. The CDR3 spans 10 residues. CDR1 and CDR2 from the germline V gene are DFQATT and SNEGSKA (reference sequence). Trimming stripped 5 bases from V and 6 bases from J, with 6 bases between. The CDR3 loop reads CSAVFDTQYF. CDR3 nucleotides: TGCAGTGCTGTGTTCGATACGCAGTATTTT.